Below, 16 T cell receptor beta chains from the same sample are listed, as sequenced in a study of CD8+CD57+ T cells in acquired aplastic anemia. Investigators profiled TCR beta VDJ and CDR3 from genomic DNA template. MiXCR was run by TCRdb on the reads, yielding one entry per CDR3 protein. The top ten clones hold around 2.3% of a sample with 100,000 to 150,000 distinct CDR3 sequences, about 46% of them seen once. The sequenced material came from sorted CD4+, CD8+, or CD8+CD57+ T cells (not recorded which) from PBMCs. Every receptor here comes from a human donor in good health, serving as a control.

This clonotype occurred a few times. V is TRBV19 and J is TRBJ1-1; D possibly corresponds to TRBD1 (6 bases). V was clipped by 3 bases and J by 11 bases, with 13 bases between them. This CDR3 region has 12 residues. Germline lookup yields CDR1 LNHDA and CDR2 SQIVND (reference sequence). This CDR3 is CASSIKQGWAFF. CDR3 in DNA: TGTGCCAGTAGTATTAAACAGGGATGGGCTTTCTTT.

As to this clonotype: The junction and the germline gene differ at one end; a read error may be behind it. CDR3 in amino acids: CASSVEGYYGYTF. CDR3 coding DNA: TGTGCCAGTAGTGTAGAGGGGTACTATGGCTACACCTTC. The J gene is TRBJ1-2, the V gene TRBV19, with D possibly being TRBD1 (5 bases). CDR3 length: 13 amino acids. The germline CDR1 and CDR2 sequences are LNHDA and SQIVND (reference sequence).

This chain uses TRBV6-5 with TRBJ2-5, with D unclear. The germline V gene encodes CDR1 MNHEY and CDR2 SVGAGI. CDR3 length: 12 residues. Trimming stripped 0 bases from V and 5 bases from J, with 4 bases between. CDR3 sequence reads: CASSYSRETQYF. The CDR3 DNA is TGTGCCAGCAGTTACTCGAGGGAGACCCAGTACTTC.

Ten or more counts support this clonotype. The V gene is TRBV7-2, the J gene TRBJ2-2; D possibly corresponds to TRBD1 (5 bases). V lost 3 bases to trimming and J lost 2 bases, with 10 bases between them. CDR1 is SGHTA and CDR2 is FQGNSA in the germline V gene. This CDR3 region has 15 residues. CDR3 in amino acids: CASSFLGANTGELFF. CDR3 coding DNA: TGTGCCAGCAGCTTCCTAGGGGCTAACACCGGGGAGCTGTTTTTT.

This clonotype was seen at least ten times. The chain links TRBV20-1 to TRBJ2-7; 16 bases map to TRBD2. The V and J ends lost 4 bases and 6 bases, in that order; junction bases with no gene match: 21. CDR1 DFQATT and CDR2 SNEGSKA come from the germline V gene (reference sequence). The CDR3 is made up of 20 amino acids. CDR3 residues: CSAISFLGLAGGPRRREQYF. In nucleotides, the CDR3 is TGCAGTGCTATTAGCTTCCTGGGACTAGCGGGGGGGCCTAGGCGTCGCGAGCAGTACTTC.

Concerning this clonotype itself: A junction boundary mismatches the germline segment, possibly from a read error. The DNA of the CDR3 is TGTGCCACCAGCAGATCCGGGGGGGACACAAATACGCAGTATTTT. This sequence encodes CATSRSGGDTNTQYF. This chain links TRBV15 with TRBJ2-3, with 8 nucleotides matching TRBD2. This CDR3 comprises 15 residues. Germline CDR1 is LNHNV and CDR2 is YYDKDF (reference sequence).

There are many counts of this clonotype. The chain uses TRBV6-1 and TRBJ1-6; 7 bases fit TRBD1. The germline CDR1 and CDR2 sequences are MNHNS and SASEGT. V lost 6 bases and J lost 0; bases outside the gene matches: 8. The CDR3 is made up of 17 amino acids. The CDR3 loop is CASRNKGQSSYNSPLHF. In DNA form, the CDR3 reads TGTGCCAGCAGGAACAAGGGACAGAGCTCCTATAATTCACCCCTCCACTTT.

CDR3 amino acids: CASRAQVGELFF. The CDR3 bases are TGCGCCAGCAGGGCCCAAGTTGGGGAGCTGTTTTTT. The chain has TRBV5-1 and TRBJ2-2; D gene unclear. There are 12 residues in the CDR3. Germline V lookup: CDR1 SGHRS, CDR2 YFSETQ. V lost 5 bases to trimming and J lost 8 bases, with 10 bases between them. Together with reference TRBV5-1 and TRBJ2-2, the CDR3 gives the full variable domain: KAGVTQTPRYLIKTRGQQVTLSCSPISGHRSVSWYQQTPGQGLQFLFEYFSETQRNKGNFPGRFSGRQFSNSRSEMNVSTLELGDSALYLCASRAQVGELFFGEGSRLTVL.

Ten or more counts support this clonotype. The chain uses TRBV20-1 and TRBJ2-5, with a weak D call TRBD1 (6 bases). V lost 3 bases and J lost 4, with 21 bases in between. Germline-derived CDR1 and CDR2 are DFQATT and SNEGSKA (reference sequence). The CDR3 spans 16 residues. The DNA for the CDR3 is TGCAGTGCTAGCCCCCTACCGGCAGGGGAACCAGAGACCCAGTACTTC. Translation gives CSASPLPAGEPETQYF.

The table lists this clonotype with many counts. This chain links TRBV9 with TRBJ1-1; 7 positions match TRBD1. The ends lost 4 bases at V and 0 bases at J; junction bases unmatched: 6. The CDR3 has 15 residues. From germline, CDR1 is SGDLS and CDR2 YYNGEE. CDR3 in DNA: TGTGCCAGCAGCCTAACAGGGGACATGAACACTGAAGCTTTCTTT. Translated: CASSLTGDMNTEAFF.

The V call is TRBV7-3, the J call TRBJ1-2; 9 bases match TRBD1. Trimming took 5 bases from V and 7 from J; bases not matched to a gene: 5. From germline, CDR1 is SGHTA and CDR2 FQGTGA. The CDR3 is 13 residues long. The CDR3 reads CASSLGTGTGYTF. In DNA form, the CDR3 reads TGTGCCAGCAGCCTCGGGACAGGGACTGGCTACACCTTC.

This clonotype was picked up a small number of times. This rearrangement joins TRBV29-1 to TRBJ1-2, with a weak D call TRBD1 (6 bases). Germline V gives CDR1 SQVTM, CDR2 ANQGSEA. V was cut by 5 bases and J by 4 bases, with 20 bases left in between. The CDR3 runs to 15 residues. CDR3 region: CSVLSAGAEGYGYTF. In DNA form, the CDR3 reads TGCAGCGTTCTCTCAGCGGGGGCAGAGGGCTATGGCTACACCTTC.

This clonotype showed up many times. The chain has TRBV7-2 and TRBJ2-7; 8 bases align to TRBD2. With 5 bases clipped from V and 6 bases from J, the junction kept 12 bases outside the gene matches. CDR1 is SGHTA, CDR2 FQGNSA, per germline. The CDR3 contains 15 residues. CDR3 DNA sequence: TGTGCCAGCAGCCCTCAACTAGCGGCGAGAGTCGAGCAGTACTTC. Amino acids: CASSPQLAARVEQYF.

This clonotype was detected many times. The chain recombines TRBV19 with TRBJ1-2, with 9 bases matching TRBD1. The CDR3 has 14 residues. The ends lost 8 bases at V and 5 bases at J; junction bases unmatched: 9. The V gene's germline CDR1 is LNHDA and CDR2 SQIVND (reference sequence). The CDR3 DNA reads TGTGCCAGTCAACAAACAGGGGGCGCTTATGGCTACACCTTC. It codes for CASQQTGGAYGYTF.

The table lists this clonotype with a count of one. At one of its ends the junction is not consistent with the germline gene, which may arise from a read error. The rearrangement links TRBV5-1 to TRBJ1-4; 8 nucleotides match TRBD1. This CDR3 is built from 14 residues. The germline CDR1 and CDR2 sequences are SGHRS and YFSETQ. CDR3 residues: CSSSWTGTNEKLFF. The CDR3 coding sequence is TGCTCCAGCAGCTGGACAGGGACTAATGAAAAACTGTTTTTT. Full variable domain (missing parts from reference TRBV5-1 and TRBJ1-4): KAGVTQTPRYLIKTRGQQVTLSCSPISGHRSVSWYQQTPGQGLQFLFEYFSETQRNKGNFPGRFSGRQFSNSRSEMNVSTLELGDSALYLCSSSWTGTNEKLFFGSGTQLSVL.

Ten or more counts support this clonotype. The rearrangement joins TRBV19 to TRBJ1-2; D gene uncertain. CDR1 and CDR2 from the germline V gene are LNHDA and SQIVND (reference sequence). Trimming shortened V by 3 bases and J by 4 bases, and 12 bases separated the two germline ends. This CDR3 comprises 14 residues. The CDR3 sequence: CASSIGGPFYGYTF. The CDR3, as DNA: TGTGCCAGTAGTATCGGAGGCCCGTTCTATGGCTACACCTTC.